This record looks at one T cell receptor beta chain sequence and its context. Its antigen is currently not known. Nothing much larger sits one base from this clone, and base qualities are not available. Unmatched junction bases come to 8, with V trimmed by 3 bases and J by 4 bases. The CDR3 runs 15 amino acids, cysteine and phenylalanine included. Solely the CDR3 DNA is kept, with 45 bases framed from the first base. According to the germline V gene, CDR1 reads SGHTA and CDR2 reads FQGTGA. This record comes from a study of control samples from healthy donors and cancer patients (dated by TCRdb to the early 2020s). Library preparation was by the immunoSEQ multiplex PCR assay. In its TCRdb copy, this immuneACCESS table keeps in-frame sequences only and misses some clones. Where compared with another copy, unresolved V genes explain less than half of these, and the others have no known cause. The sample table records 85,000 to 120,000 clones; 90% to 95% of these occur just once. 2.5% of the sample is held by the ten biggest clonotypes.

This receptor was taken from a woman between 18 and 29 years old in good health. The chain employs TRBV7-3 and TRBJ2-7; TRBD1 fits 8 bases in the junction. Sequences were obtained from blood. The DNA is TGTGCCAGCAGCTTTGGGGCAGGGGGCTCGTACGAGCAGTACTTC. Translated, this gives CASSFGAGGSYEQYF.